This passage covers 6 T cell receptor beta chains from one sample sequenced in a study of cytomegalovirus exposure and HLA in healthy donors. Primers: 60 Vbeta forward and 13 Jbeta reverse. Sequencing used immunoSEQ multiplex PCR; TCRdb keeps in-frame clones, though not all of them. The sample lists 100,000 to 150,000 clones, approximately 79% occurring once. Sequencing was performed on PBMCs. All receptors come from a man in his thirties or forties in good health and CMV-seronegative.

This chain links TRBV27 with TRBJ2-7, with a weak D call TRBD1 (5 bases). V gave up 9 bases and J gave up 0 bases, with 9 bases separating them. This CDR3 has 12 amino acids. Germline V CDR1 and CDR2: MNHEY, SMNVEV (reference sequence). The CDR3 coding sequence is TGTGCCAGTCGTAGGGGCTCCTACGAGCAGTACTTC. Translated: CASRRGSYEQYF.

The chain recombines TRBV11-3 with TRBJ2-2, with 7 bases aligning to TRBD2. The trim removed 5 bases at V and 5 bases at J, leaving 8 bases unmatched. This CDR3 has 15 residues. Germline CDR1 is SGHNT and CDR2 is YENEEA. The CDR3 protein is CASSGIAGTTGELFF. DNA for the CDR3: TGTGCCAGCAGCGGAATAGCGGGTACTACCGGGGAGCTGTTTTTT.

The genes are TRBV6-5 and TRBJ1-6; 9 bases are shared with TRBD1. The germline gives CDR1 MNHEY, CDR2 SVGAGI. V was pared by 6 bases and J by 9 bases, with 9 bases of the junction left unmatched. The CDR3 covers 15 residues. CDR3 sequence: CASRDQTGGSSPLHF. CDR3 nucleotides: TGTGCCAGCAGGGACCAGACAGGGGGAAGTTCACCCCTCCACTTT.

The chain carries TRBV7-2 and TRBJ2-3, with D unresolved. Trimming cost V 1 base and J 4 bases, with 6 bases left between them. CDR1 is SGHTA and CDR2 is FQGNSA in the germline V gene. CDR3 length: 13 amino acids. The CDR3 loop is CASSLGVADTQYF. Here the CDR3 DNA reads TGTGCCAGCAGCTTAGGTGTCGCAGATACGCAGTATTTT. The complete variable domain, with remaining parts taken from reference TRBV7-2 and TRBJ2-3, reads GAGVSQSPSNKVTEKGKDVELRCDPISGHTALYWYRQSLGQGLEFLIYFQGNSAPDKSGLPSDRFSAERTGGSVSTLTIQRTQQEDSAVYLCASSLGVADTQYFGPGTRLTVL.

This clone was seen a few times. V and J are TRBV4-2 and TRBJ2-7; 12 nucleotides match TRBD2. The V gene end was trimmed by 1 base and the J gene end by 1 base; junction bases not matched to a gene: 2. The CDR3 has 16 residues. Germline lookup yields CDR1 LGHNA and CDR2 YNFKEQ. CDR3 nucleotides: TGTGCCAGCAGCCAAGCCGGGACTAGCGGGTCCTACGAGCAGTACTTC. This translates into CASSQAGTSGSYEQYF.

The chain employs TRBV28 and TRBJ2-3; a weak D match, TRBD2 (6 bases). V was clipped by 4 bases and J by 2 bases, with 10 bases between them. The CDR3 has 14 amino acids. CDR1 MDHEN and CDR2 SYDVKM come from the germline V gene. The chain's CDR3 is CASSSRTNTDTQYF. CDR3 coding DNA: TGTGCCAGCAGTTCAAGGACTAACACAGATACGCAGTATTTT.